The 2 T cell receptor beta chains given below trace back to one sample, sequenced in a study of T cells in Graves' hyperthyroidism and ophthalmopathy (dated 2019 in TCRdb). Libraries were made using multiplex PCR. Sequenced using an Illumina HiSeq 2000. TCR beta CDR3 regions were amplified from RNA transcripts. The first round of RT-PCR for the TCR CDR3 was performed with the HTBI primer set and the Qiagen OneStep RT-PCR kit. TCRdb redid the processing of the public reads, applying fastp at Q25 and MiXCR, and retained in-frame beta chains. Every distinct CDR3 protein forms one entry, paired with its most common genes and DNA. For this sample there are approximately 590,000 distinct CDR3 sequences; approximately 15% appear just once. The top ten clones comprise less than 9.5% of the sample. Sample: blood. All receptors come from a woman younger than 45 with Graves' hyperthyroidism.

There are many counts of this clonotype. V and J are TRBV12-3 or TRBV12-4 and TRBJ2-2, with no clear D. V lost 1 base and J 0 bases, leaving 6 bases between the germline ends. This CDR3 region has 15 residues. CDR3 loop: CASSLDSANTGELFF. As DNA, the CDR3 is TGTGCCAGCAGTTTAGACAGCGCGAACACCGGGGAGCTGTTTTTT.

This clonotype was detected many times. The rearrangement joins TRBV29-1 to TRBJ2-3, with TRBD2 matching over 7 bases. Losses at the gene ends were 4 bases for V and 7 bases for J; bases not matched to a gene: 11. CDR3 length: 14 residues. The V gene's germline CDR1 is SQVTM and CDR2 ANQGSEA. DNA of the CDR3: TGCAGCGTTGGACCGGGAGGTGATAGAAATACGCAGTATTTT. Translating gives CSVGPGGDRNTQYF.